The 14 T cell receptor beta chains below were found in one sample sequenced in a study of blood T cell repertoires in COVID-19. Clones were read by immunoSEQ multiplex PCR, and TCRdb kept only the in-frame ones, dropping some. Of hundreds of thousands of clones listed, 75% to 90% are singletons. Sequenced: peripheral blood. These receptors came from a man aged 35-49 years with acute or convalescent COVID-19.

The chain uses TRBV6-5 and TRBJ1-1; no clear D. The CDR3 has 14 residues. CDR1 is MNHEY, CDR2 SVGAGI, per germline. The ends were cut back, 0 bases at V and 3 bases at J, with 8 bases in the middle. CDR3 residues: CASSYSGRDTEAFF. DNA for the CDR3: TGTGCCAGCAGTTACTCGGGCAGAGACACTGAAGCTTTCTTT.

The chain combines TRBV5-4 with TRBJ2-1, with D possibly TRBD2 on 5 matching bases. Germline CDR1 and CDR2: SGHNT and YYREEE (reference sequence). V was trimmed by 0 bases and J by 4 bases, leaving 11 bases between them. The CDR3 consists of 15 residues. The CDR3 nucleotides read TGTGCCAGCAGCTTGGGAGAGGGTGCGTACAATGAGCAGTTCTTC. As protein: CASSLGEGAYNEQFF.

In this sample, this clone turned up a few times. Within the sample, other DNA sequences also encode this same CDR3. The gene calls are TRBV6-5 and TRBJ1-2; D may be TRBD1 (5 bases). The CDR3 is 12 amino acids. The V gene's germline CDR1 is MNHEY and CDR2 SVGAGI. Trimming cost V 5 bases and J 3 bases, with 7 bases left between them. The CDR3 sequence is CASSPRDYGYTF. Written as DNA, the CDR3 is TGTGCCAGCAGTCCCAGGGACTATGGCTACACCTTC.

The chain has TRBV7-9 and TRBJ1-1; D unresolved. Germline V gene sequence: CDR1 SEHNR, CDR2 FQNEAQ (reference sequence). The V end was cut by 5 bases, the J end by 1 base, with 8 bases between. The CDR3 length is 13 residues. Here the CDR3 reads CASSKTQNTEAFF. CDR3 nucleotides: TGTGCCAGCAGCAAAACACAGAACACTGAAGCTTTCTTT.

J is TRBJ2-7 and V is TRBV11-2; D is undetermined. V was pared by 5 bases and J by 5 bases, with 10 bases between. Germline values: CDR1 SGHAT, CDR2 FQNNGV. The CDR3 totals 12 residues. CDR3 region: CASSLGVNEQYF. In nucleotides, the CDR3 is TGTGCCAGCAGCCTTGGAGTGAACGAGCAGTACTTC.

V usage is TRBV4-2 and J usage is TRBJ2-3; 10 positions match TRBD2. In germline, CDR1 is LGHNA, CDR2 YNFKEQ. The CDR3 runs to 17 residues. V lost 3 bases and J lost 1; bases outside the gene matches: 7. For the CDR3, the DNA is TGTGCCAGCAGCCAGAGGCCTAGCGGGGGCCGCACAGATACGCAGTATTTT. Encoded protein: CASSQRPSGGRTDTQYF.

In DNA, the CDR3 is TGTGCCAGCAGCCAGGGGTTCAACTATGGCTACACCTTC. Residues: CASSQGFNYGYTF. The genes are TRBV2 and TRBJ1-2, with D possibly matching TRBD1 (6 bases). The CDR3 spans 13 residues. The germline CDR1 and CDR2 sequences are SNHLY and FYNNEI. V was shortened by 6 bases and J by 2 bases, with 10 bases between the two germline ends.

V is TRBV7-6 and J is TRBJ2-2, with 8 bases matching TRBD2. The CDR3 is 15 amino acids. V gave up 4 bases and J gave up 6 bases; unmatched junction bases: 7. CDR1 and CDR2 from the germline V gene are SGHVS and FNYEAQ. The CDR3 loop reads CASSSYSGAPGELFF. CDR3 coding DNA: TGTGCCAGCAGCTCCTATAGCGGGGCCCCCGGGGAGCTGTTTTTT. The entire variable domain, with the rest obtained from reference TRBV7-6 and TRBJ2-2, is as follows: GAGVSQSPRYKVTKRGQDVALRCDPISGHVSLYWYRQALGQGPEFLTYFNYEAQQDKSGLPNDRFSAERPEGSISTLTIQRTEQRDSAMYRCASSSYSGAPGELFFGEGSRLTVL.

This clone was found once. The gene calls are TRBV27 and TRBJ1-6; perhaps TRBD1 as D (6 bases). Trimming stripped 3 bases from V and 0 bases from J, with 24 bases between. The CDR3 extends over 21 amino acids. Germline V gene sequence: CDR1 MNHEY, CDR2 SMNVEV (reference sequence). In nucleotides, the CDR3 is TGTGCCAGCAGTTTCTTGAACCCTCGGCAGGGACAATACTCCTATAATTCACCCCTCCACTTT. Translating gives CASSFLNPRQGQYSYNSPLHF.

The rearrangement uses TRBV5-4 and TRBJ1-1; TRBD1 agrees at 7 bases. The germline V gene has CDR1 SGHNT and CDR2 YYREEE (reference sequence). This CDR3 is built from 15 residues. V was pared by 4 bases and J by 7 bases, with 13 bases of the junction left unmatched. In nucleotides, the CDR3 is TGTGCCAGCAGCCCAGGGACAGACAGGGCCAATGAAGCTTTCTTT. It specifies CASSPGTDRANEAFF.

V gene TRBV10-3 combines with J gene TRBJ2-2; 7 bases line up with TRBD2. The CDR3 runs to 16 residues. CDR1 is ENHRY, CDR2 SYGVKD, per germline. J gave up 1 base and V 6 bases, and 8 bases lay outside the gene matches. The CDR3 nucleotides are TGTGCCATCAGGGGAGGGTACACTAAGAACACCGGGGAGCTGTTTTTT. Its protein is CAIRGGYTKNTGELFF.

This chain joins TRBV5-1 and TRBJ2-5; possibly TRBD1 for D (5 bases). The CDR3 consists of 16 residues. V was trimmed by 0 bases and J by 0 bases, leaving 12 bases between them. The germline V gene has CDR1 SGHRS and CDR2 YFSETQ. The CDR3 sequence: CASSLDFVRDQETQYF. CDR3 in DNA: TGCGCCAGCAGCTTGGATTTTGTCAGGGACCAAGAGACCCAGTACTTC.

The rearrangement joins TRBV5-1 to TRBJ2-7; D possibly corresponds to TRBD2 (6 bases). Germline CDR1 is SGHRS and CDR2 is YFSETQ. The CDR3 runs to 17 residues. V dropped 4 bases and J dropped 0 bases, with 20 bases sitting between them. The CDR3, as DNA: TGCGCCAGCAGCGCGATACCCGGGACTCTAAGCTCCTACGAGCAGTACTTC. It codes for CASSAIPGTLSSYEQYF.

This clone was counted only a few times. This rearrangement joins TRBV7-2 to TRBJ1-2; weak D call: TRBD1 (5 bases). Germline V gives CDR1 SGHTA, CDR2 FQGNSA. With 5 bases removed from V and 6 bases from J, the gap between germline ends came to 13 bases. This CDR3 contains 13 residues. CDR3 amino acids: CASSPTEKNGYTF. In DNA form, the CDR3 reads TGTGCCAGCAGCCCGACAGAGAAGAATGGCTACACCTTC.